The 19 T cell receptor beta chains listed next were all sequenced from one sample in a study of T cell repertoires in cytomegalovirus infection. TCRdb re-derived calls from the reads in MiXCR, one entry per CDR3 protein. In the table there are around 440,000 distinct CDR3 sequences, around 10% of which are singletons. The sample consisted of PBMCs. The receptors originated from a human donor in good health (CMV status not recorded). Some clones in this sample may be carry-over from other donors' samples.

In this sample, this clonotype turned up once. One junction end does not reproduce the germline sequence, and a read error may be involved. V and J are TRBV7-2 and TRBJ1-3; possibly TRBD1 for D (6 bases). The CDR3 sequence is 20 residues long. Per germline, CDR1 SGHTA and CDR2 FQGNSA. CDR3 sequence: CARSLTKRTARPVEGDTIYF. The CDR3 DNA reads as TGTGCCAGAAGCCTCACCAAGAGGACAGCACGACCTGTAGAGGGGGACACCATATACTTT.

At least ten counts were recorded for this clonotype. The chain is built from TRBV28 and TRBJ2-1; D remains ambiguous. The CDR3 loop spans 15 amino acids. Germline lookup yields CDR1 MDHEN and CDR2 SYDVKM. V was clipped by 3 bases and J by 6 bases, with 15 bases between them. The CDR3 protein is CASSFSLDRVNEQFF. In DNA form, the CDR3 reads TGTGCCAGCAGTTTTAGTTTAGACCGGGTCAATGAGCAGTTCTTC.

This clonotype was detected ten times or more. V usage is TRBV6-2 or TRBV6-3 and J usage is TRBJ2-7; D not certain. V gave up 5 bases and J gave up 3 bases, with 23 bases separating them. Germline assignment: CDR1 MNHEY and CDR2 SVGEGT. This CDR3 has 17 amino acids. The CDR3 reads CASSPPRVSSFFYEQYF. CDR3 bases: TGTGCCAGCAGTCCCCCCCGCGTGAGCAGCTTCTTCTACGAGCAGTACTTC.

This clonotype has ten or more counts. The rearrangement uses TRBV20-1 and TRBJ1-5; a possible D gene is TRBD1 (6 bases). V lost 5 bases and J lost 0, with 14 bases in between. The CDR3 sequence is 15 residues long. Germline V gene sequence: CDR1 DFQATT, CDR2 SNEGSKA (reference sequence). For the CDR3, the DNA is TGCAGTGCTGCGCGGGGGCTGGATAGCAATCAGCCCCAGCATTTT. Residues: CSAARGLDSNQPQHF.

This clonotype was counted only a few times. The chain employs TRBV5-5 and TRBJ1-5, with TRBD1 matching 9 bases. The V gene end was trimmed by 0 bases and the J gene end by 0 bases; junction bases not matched to a gene: 4. CDR3 length: 17 amino acids. Per germline, CDR1 SGHKS and CDR2 YYEKEE (reference sequence). In DNA form, the CDR3 reads TGTGCCAGCAGCTTGGGGACAGGGGCCTATAGCAATCAGCCCCAGCATTTT. Protein product: CASSLGTGAYSNQPQHF.

This clonotype was counted between two and nine times. The chain combines TRBV20-1 with TRBJ1-2, with 8 bases matching TRBD1. CDR3 length: 14 amino acids. CDR1 is DFQATT, CDR2 SNEGSKA, per germline (reference sequence). V dropped 3 bases and J dropped 6; count of bases not matched to a gene: 9. CDR3 amino acids: CSARTQGAGDGYTF. The CDR3 DNA follows: TGCAGTGCTAGGACCCAGGGGGCAGGAGATGGCTACACCTTC.

At least ten counts were recorded for this clonotype. The chain combines TRBV7-2 with TRBJ1-6; no clear D gene. Between the trimmed V and J ends, which lost 5 bases and 9 bases, there was a span of 11 bases. The CDR3 is 13 residues long. Per germline, CDR1 SGHTA and CDR2 FQGNSA. The CDR3 sequence is CASSLTGSSPLHF. Here the CDR3 DNA reads TGTGCCAGCAGCCTAACTGGGAGTTCACCCCTCCACTTT. The full variable domain, rest sourced from reference TRBV7-2 and TRBJ1-6, is GAGVSQSPSNKVTEKGKDVELRCDPISGHTALYWYRQSLGQGLEFLIYFQGNSAPDKSGLPSDRFSAERTGGSVSTLTIQRTQQEDSAVYLCASSLTGSSPLHFGNGTRLTVT.

This clonotype was seen ten or more times. The V and J genes are TRBV6-2 or TRBV6-3 and TRBJ1-6; 7 bases fit TRBD1. V dropped 2 bases and J dropped 11; count of bases not matched to a gene: 6. This CDR3 has 14 amino acids. CDR1 is MNHEY and CDR2 is SVGEGT in the germline V gene. The chain's CDR3 is CASSYRGRGAPLHF. The CDR3, as DNA: TGTGCCAGCAGTTACAGGGGGCGAGGGGCACCCCTCCACTTT.

The sample holds many counts of this clonotype. The genes are TRBV19 and TRBJ2-2; 9 nucleotides line up with TRBD2. Germline lookup yields CDR1 LNHDA and CDR2 SQIVND (reference sequence). The CDR3 spans 16 residues. With V trimmed by 5 bases and J by 7 bases, 11 bases remained unmatched. The CDR3 loop reads CASSGLAGGQGGELFF. The CDR3 DNA follows: TGTGCCAGTAGTGGCCTCGCGGGGGGGCAGGGCGGGGAGCTGTTTTTT.

This clonotype was recorded at least ten times. The chain links TRBV11-2 to TRBJ1-2; a weak D match, TRBD1 (5 bases). The CDR3 sequence is 15 residues long. Per germline, CDR1 SGHAT and CDR2 FQNNGV. Trimming took 1 base from V and 6 from J, leaving 15 bases between them. This CDR3 reads CASSLVRTLDDGYTF. The CDR3 DNA is TGTGCCAGCAGCTTAGTCAGGACACTGGACGATGGCTACACCTTC.

This clonotype was picked up many times. V usage is TRBV12-3 or TRBV12-4 and J usage is TRBJ2-3, with TRBD1 matching over 10 bases. The CDR3 is 15 amino acids. Trimming cost V 7 bases and J 4 bases; bases outside gene matches: 8. The CDR3 loop reads CASNSWDRGADTQYF. The CDR3 nucleotides read TGTGCCAGCAATTCGTGGGACAGGGGTGCAGATACGCAGTATTTT.

At least ten counts were recorded for this clonotype. The limits of the CDR3 on the DNA are not certain, so only TCRdb's listed CDR3 is given. The chain combines TRBV11-2 with TRBJ1-5. The germline V gene encodes CDR1 SGHAT and CDR2 FQNNGV. The CDR3 is 13 amino acids in total, end residues counted. The CDR3 protein is CASSLSLYQPQHF.

This clonotype was found a few times. This chain joins TRBV25-1 and TRBJ2-1; TRBD2 matches 14 bases. The germline V gene has CDR1 MGHDK and CDR2 SYGVNS. The CDR3 is made up of 14 amino acids. Losses at the gene ends were 10 bases for V and 8 bases for J; bases not matched to a gene: 7. CDR3 protein: CATGLAGGRYEQFF. CDR3 sequence (DNA): TGTGCCACAGGACTAGCGGGAGGACGGTATGAGCAGTTCTTC. The full variable domain, rest sourced from reference TRBV25-1 and TRBJ2-1, is EADIYQTPRYLVIGTGKKITLECSQTMGHDKMYWYQQDPGMELHLIHYSYGVNSTEKGDLSSESTVSRIRTEHFPLTLESARPSHTSQYLCATGLAGGRYEQFFGPGTRLTVL.

This clonotype occurred a few times. V and J are TRBV5-6 and TRBJ1-2; 10 bases match TRBD1. The CDR3 length is 16 residues. Germline lookup yields CDR1 SGHDT and CDR2 YYEEEE. With 4 bases clipped from V and 8 bases from J, the junction kept 14 bases outside the gene matches. The DNA for the CDR3 is TGTGCCAGCAGCCCCCTTACCGGGACAGGGGAAAACGGCTACACCTTC. It encodes CASSPLTGTGENGYTF.

This clonotype was observed many times. The chain combines TRBV9 with TRBJ2-1; 9 bases align to TRBD2. The CDR3 loop spans 15 amino acids. CDR1 and CDR2 from the germline V gene are SGDLS and YYNGEE. Losses at the gene ends were 2 bases for V and 6 bases for J; bases not matched to a gene: 6. CDR3 sequence: CASSVDLAGSNEQFF. The CDR3, as DNA: TGTGCCAGCAGCGTTGACCTAGCGGGATCCAATGAGCAGTTCTTC.

This clonotype was seen many times. The J gene is TRBJ2-7, the V gene TRBV6-2 or TRBV6-3, with TRBD2 matching 9 bases. With 10 bases clipped from V and 2 bases from J, the junction kept 9 bases outside the gene matches. CDR1 and CDR2 (germline): MNHEY, SVGEGT. The CDR3 loop spans 14 amino acids. The CDR3 region has the DNA TGTGCCACCGATAGCGGGGGCCACACCTACGAGCAGTACTTC. Translation gives CATDSGGHTYEQYF.

This clonotype appeared many times. This chain connects TRBV7-2 to TRBJ2-1, with 9 bases matching TRBD2. V gave up 0 bases and J gave up 4 bases; unmatched junction bases: 4. The CDR3 runs to 16 residues. CDR1 SGHTA and CDR2 FQGNSA come from the germline V gene. As DNA, the CDR3 is TGTGCCAGCAGCTTAGCCTATAGCGGGAGTTACAATGAGCAGTTCTTC. Its protein is CASSLAYSGSYNEQFF.

Many counts were recorded for this clonotype. CDR3 protein: CSALLSGSGTGELFF. DNA for the CDR3: TGCAGTGCTTTACTTAGCGGGAGTGGCACCGGGGAGCTGTTTTTT. The V call is TRBV20-1, the J call TRBJ2-2; 9 nucleotides agree with TRBD2. This CDR3 is built from 15 residues. Trimming removed 5 bases from V and 4 bases from J; junction bases left unmatched: 8. Germline CDR1 reads DFQATT; CDR2 reads SNEGSKA (reference sequence).

A few counts support this clonotype. The gene calls are TRBV6-6 and TRBJ1-2; D is unresolved. Trimming stripped 0 bases from V and 7 bases from J, with 3 bases between. Germline CDR1 MNHNY, CDR2 SVGAGI (reference sequence). The CDR3 sequence is 11 residues long. CDR3: CASSYSSGYTF. For the CDR3, the DNA is TGTGCCAGCAGTTACTCGAGTGGCTACACCTTC.